Presented here are 27 T cell receptor beta chains from one specimen sequenced in a study of cytomegalovirus exposure and HLA in healthy donors. Researchers ran the PCR with 60 Vbeta and 13 Jbeta primers. The data were produced by immunoSEQ multiplex PCR, yet TCRdb's version contains in-frame clones alone and is incomplete. Among about 200,000 clones listed, around 79% were seen once. The sequencing sample was made of PBMCs. The receptors come from a woman aged 45-65 years in good health and CMV-seronegative.

This clone was found a few times. The chain combines TRBV7-2 with TRBJ1-3, with D perhaps matching TRBD1 (5 bases). The CDR3 spans 12 residues. V was trimmed by 3 bases and J by 9 bases, leaving 9 bases between them. Germline V gene data show CDR1 as SGHTA and CDR2 as FQGNSA. This CDR3 is CASSFGQGTIYF. The CDR3 DNA reads TGTGCCAGCAGCTTTGGGCAGGGCACCATATATTTT. Drawing the rest from reference TRBV7-2 and TRBJ1-3, the complete variable domain is GAGVSQSPSNKVTEKGKDVELRCDPISGHTALYWYRQSLGQGLEFLIYFQGNSAPDKSGLPSDRFSAERTGGSVSTLTIQRTQQEDSAVYLCASSFGQGTIYFGEGSWLTVV.

This chain joins TRBV28 and TRBJ1-5; possibly TRBD1 for D (5 bases). V was shortened by 3 bases and J by 2 bases, with 8 bases between the two germline ends. Per the germline V gene, CDR1 is MDHEN and CDR2 is SYDVKM. The CDR3 runs 14 residues. The CDR3 DNA follows: TGTGCCAGCAGTTTGGACAACCGCAATCAGCCCCAGCATTTT. Its translation: CASSLDNRNQPQHF.

This rearrangement joins TRBV6-5 to TRBJ2-5, with 12 bases aligning to TRBD2. The CDR3 has 15 residues. Germline CDR1 and CDR2: MNHEY and SVGAGI. V was clipped by 4 bases and J by 11 bases; unmatched bases: 11. Here the CDR3 reads CASSFQTSGSGEQYF. CDR3 DNA sequence: TGTGCCAGCAGTTTCCAGACTAGCGGGAGTGGTGAGCAGTACTTC.

This clone was seen more than once but under ten times. This chain uses TRBV2 with TRBJ1-2, with 7 positions matching TRBD1. Germline V gene lookup returns CDR1 SNHLY and CDR2 FYNNEI. This CDR3 comprises 15 residues. Unmatched junction bases numbered 10, after V lost 5 bases and J lost 4 bases. CDR3 in amino acids: CASSHTGALGYGYTF. The CDR3 DNA follows: TGTGCCAGCAGTCATACAGGGGCCCTGGGCTATGGCTACACCTTC. Full variable domain (rest looked up from reference TRBV2 and TRBJ1-2): EPEVTQTPSHQVTQMGQEVILRCVPISNHLYFYWYRQILGQKVEFLVSFYNNEISEKSEIFDDQFSVERPDGSNFTLKIRSTKLEDSAMYFCASSHTGALGYGYTFGSGTRLTVV.

The rearrangement joins TRBV6-5 to TRBJ1-4; TRBD1 matches 7 bases. The CDR3 is made up of 13 amino acids. In germline, CDR1 is MNHEY, CDR2 SVGAGI. After removal of 8 bases from V and 4 bases from J, the junction contained 4 bases not matched to a gene. CDR3 region: CASCRGYNEKLFF. CDR3 bases: TGTGCCAGCTGCAGGGGGTATAATGAAAAACTGTTTTTT.

The rearrangement links TRBV18 to TRBJ1-5, with 8 bases lining up with TRBD1. V was pared by 8 bases and J by 6 bases, with 3 bases of the junction left unmatched. This CDR3 has 12 residues. Germline values: CDR1 KGHSH, CDR2 LQKENI. The CDR3 loop is CASGQGGQPQHF. For the CDR3, the DNA is TGTGCCAGCGGACAGGGAGGTCAGCCCCAGCATTTT.

The chain links TRBV7-3 to TRBJ2-2; D remains unclear. The V gene's germline CDR1 is SGHTA and CDR2 FQGTGA. The CDR3 consists of 13 residues. V was trimmed by 0 bases and J by 5 bases, leaving 4 bases between them. The CDR3 coding sequence is TGTGCCAGCAGCTTAACCTTGACCGGGGAGCTGTTTTTT. Amino acid sequence: CASSLTLTGELFF.

This clone was picked up a small number of times. The chain uses TRBV4-3 and TRBJ1-1; no definite D call. Per the germline V gene, CDR1 is LGHNA and CDR2 is YSLEER. Trimming stripped 0 bases from V and 8 bases from J, with 16 bases between. This CDR3 contains 15 residues. The CDR3 region has the DNA TGCGCCAGCAGCCAAGATGAAATGGAGAGCCGGGAAGCTTTCTTT. This sequence encodes CASSQDEMESREAFF.

The chain carries TRBV28 and TRBJ2-5; D gene ambiguous. V lost 7 bases, J lost 6 bases, and 12 bases lay in between. Germline V gives CDR1 MDHEN, CDR2 SYDVKM. This CDR3 comprises 12 residues. The CDR3 nucleotides read TGTGCCAGCACTTCGTCCCCCCAGACCCAGTACTTC. Amino acids: CASTSSPQTQYF.

The chain links TRBV28 to TRBJ2-7; D possibly corresponds to TRBD2 (5 bases). V gave up 5 bases and J gave up 6 bases, with 23 bases separating them. Germline V gives CDR1 MDHEN, CDR2 SYDVKM. The CDR3 runs to 16 residues. The CDR3 loop reads CASSPFGTRERLEQYF. The CDR3 coding sequence is TGTGCCAGCAGTCCCTTCGGAACTAGGGAGCGTCTCGAGCAGTACTTC.

This clone occurred a few times. The chain recombines TRBV4-3 with TRBJ1-1; 9 bases are a match to TRBD1. CDR1 is LGHNA and CDR2 is YSLEER in the germline V gene. This CDR3 is built from 14 residues. Trimming took 4 bases from V and 5 from J; bases not matched to a gene: 5. CDR3 residues: CASSLRDRETEAFF. CDR3 in DNA: TGCGCCAGCAGCCTCCGGGACAGGGAAACTGAAGCTTTCTTT.

This sequence joins TRBV6-1 and TRBJ1-1, with D unclear. CDR3 size: 13 residues. The germline gives CDR1 MNHNS, CDR2 SASEGT. Trimming cost V 5 bases and J 0 bases, with 7 bases left between them. CDR3 DNA sequence: TGTGCCAGCAGTTCAGATATGAACACTGAAGCTTTCTTT. Translating it yields CASSSDMNTEAFF.

In its sample, this clone was seen once. The CDR3 loop is CATQTWDRGSNQPQHF. CDR3 nucleotide sequence: TGTGCCACCCAAACTTGGGACAGGGGGAGCAATCAGCCCCAGCATTTT. The J gene is TRBJ1-5, the V gene TRBV19; 11 bases map to TRBD1. The CDR3 loop spans 16 amino acids. V shed 10 bases, J shed 1 base, and the junction held 9 bases outside the gene matches. Germline-derived CDR1 and CDR2 are LNHDA and SQIVND (reference sequence).

This rearrangement joins TRBV28 to TRBJ2-7; 8 bases are a match to TRBD2. The CDR3 totals 16 residues. After removal of 2 bases from V and 0 bases from J, the junction contained 6 bases not matched to a gene. Germline V CDR1 and CDR2: MDHEN, SYDVKM. CDR3 region: CASSLALAGPSYEQYF. In DNA form, the CDR3 reads TGTGCCAGCAGTTTAGCCCTAGCGGGCCCCTCCTACGAGCAGTACTTC.

V is TRBV6-4 and J is TRBJ1-1, with D maybe TRBD1 (5 bases). Trimming left V 6 bases short and J 1 base short, with 9 bases between. The CDR3 is 13 residues long. Germline V gives CDR1 MRHNA, CDR2 SNTAGT. The CDR3 region has the DNA TGTGCCAGCAGGGCCGACAGGAACACTGAAGCTTTCTTT. As protein: CASRADRNTEAFF.

The chain couples TRBV30 to TRBJ1-2, with a possible D match to TRBD1 (6 bases). Trimming cost V 3 bases and J 6 bases, with 14 bases left between them. CDR1 and CDR2 from the germline V gene are GTSNPN and SVGIG (reference sequence). CDR3 length equals 13 residues. The CDR3 DNA reads as TGTGCCTGGAGCCGCAGGGGTGGGGATGGCTACACCTTC. This encodes CAWSRRGGDGYTF.

The V and J genes are TRBV19 and TRBJ2-7; tentatively, D is TRBD1 (6 bases). The CDR3 loop spans 13 amino acids. With 5 bases removed from V and 2 bases from J, the gap between germline ends came to 10 bases. Germline CDR1 LNHDA, CDR2 SQIVND (reference sequence). CDR3 sequence (DNA): TGTGCCAGTAGTGTCCAGGGGACCTACGAGCAGTACTTC. Translated: CASSVQGTYEQYF.

The chain carries TRBV4-1 and TRBJ2-1, with 8 bases aligning to TRBD2. The V segment lost 1 base and the J segment 3 bases; nucleotides outside the gene matches: 14. The germline V gene has CDR1 MGHRA and CDR2 YSYEKL. This CDR3 contains 19 residues. The CDR3 region has the DNA TGCGCCAGCAGCCAAGTAGAGGGTAGCGGGATTATACTCTACAATGAGCAGTTCTTC. Translating gives CASSQVEGSGIILYNEQFF.

The chain employs TRBV27 and TRBJ1-2, with D perhaps matching TRBD1 (5 bases). The germline CDR1 and CDR2 sequences are MNHEY and SMNVEV (reference sequence). The V end was cut by 2 bases, the J end by 8 bases, with 18 bases between. The CDR3 runs to 15 residues. CDR3 protein: CASSLGEAMGQGYTF. The CDR3 nucleotides read TGTGCCAGCAGTTTAGGAGAGGCTATGGGGCAAGGCTACACCTTC.

The V call is TRBV7-8, the J call TRBJ2-5; the D gene is possibly TRBD2 (6 bases). The end of the DNA is better explained by TRBJ2-7, so the J call may be wrong. The germline V gene has CDR1 SGHVS and CDR2 FQNEAQ. The CDR3 loop spans 15 amino acids. CDR3 in DNA: TGTGCCAGCAGCCGAGGGCTCGGCGGGGACTACGAGCAGTACTTC. This translates into CASSRGLGGDYEQYF.

V and J are TRBV4-2 and TRBJ2-5; D not certain. There are 14 residues in the CDR3. The V and J ends lost 2 bases and 0 bases respectively, with 7 bases between them. CDR1 is LGHNA and CDR2 is YNFKEQ in the germline V gene. Here the CDR3 reads CASSQKLHQETQYF. The CDR3 region has the DNA TGTGCCAGCAGCCAAAAACTGCACCAAGAGACCCAGTACTTC.

The table lists this clone with a few counts. The rearrangement joins TRBV5-1 to TRBJ2-1; TRBD2 might be the D (6 bases). Germline V gene sequence: CDR1 SGHRS, CDR2 YFSETQ. V was pared by 1 base and J by 0 bases, with 11 bases between. This CDR3 is built from 16 residues. CDR3 bases: TGCGCCAGCAGCTTGAACCCCGGGAGCTCCTACAATGAGCAGTTCTTC. Its protein is CASSLNPGSSYNEQFF.

This chain joins TRBV7-2 and TRBJ1-4, with TRBD1 identical over 7 bases. Germline lookup yields CDR1 SGHTA and CDR2 FQGNSA. V shed 5 bases and J 7 bases; nucleotides not matched to a gene: 19. This CDR3 contains 18 residues. The CDR3 bases are TGTGCCAGCAGCCTTACCAACAGGGGCGCAGGAACGTCTGAAAAACTGTTTTTT. Protein product: CASSLTNRGAGTSEKLFF.

This clone turned up a few times. The CDR3 nucleotides read TGCGCCAGCAGCCAAGGGACAGGCTATAGCAATCAGCCCCAGCATTTT. This translates into CASSQGTGYSNQPQHF. V is TRBV4-3 and J is TRBJ1-5; 7 bases are shared with TRBD1. The trim removed 1 base at V and 0 bases at J, leaving 3 bases unmatched. The CDR3 has 16 amino acids. CDR1 and CDR2 from the germline V gene are LGHNA and YSLEER.

V is TRBV7-3 and J is TRBJ2-2, with unresolved D. Trimming pared 6 bases from V and 1 base from J, leaving 12 bases between. This CDR3 is 15 amino acids long. The germline V gene encodes CDR1 SGHTA and CDR2 FQGTGA. The CDR3 loop reads CASSPGQVNTGELFF. CDR3 DNA sequence: TGTGCCAGCAGTCCTGGGCAGGTGAACACCGGGGAGCTGTTTTTT. Looking up the rest from reference TRBV7-3 and TRBJ2-2 gives the full variable domain: GAGVSQTPSNKVTEKGKYVELRCDPISGHTALYWYRQSLGQGPEFLIYFQGTGAADDSGLPNDRFFAVRPEGSVSTLKIQRTERGDSAVYLCASSPGQVNTGELFFGEGSRLTVL.

The CDR3 nucleotides are TGTGCCAGCTCTCCTGGACAGGGGGCTAACTATGGCTACACCTTC. Translation gives CASSPGQGANYGYTF. The J gene is TRBJ1-2, the V gene TRBV18, with TRBD1 matching 10 bases. The CDR3 has 15 residues. V lost 6 bases and J lost 0; bases outside the gene matches: 4. Germline V CDR1 and CDR2: KGHSH, LQKENI.

This chain uses TRBV5-1 with TRBJ1-2; TRBD1 matches at 7 bases. The junction had 9 bases not matched to a gene; V was cut back by 0 bases and J by 1 base. The CDR3 is 17 residues long. The germline V gene has CDR1 SGHRS and CDR2 YFSETQ. CDR3 protein: CASSLGAGTAFNYGYTF. The CDR3 DNA sequence: TGCGCCAGCAGCTTGGGGGCCGGGACAGCGTTTAACTATGGCTACACCTTC.